Given below is one T cell receptor beta chain in context. Assay: immunoSEQ multiplex PCR; the TCRdb copy retains only in-frame clones and omits some. The data contain some 320,000 clones, roughly 90% of them singletons. This sample was taken from a study of blood T cell repertoires in COVID-19. At the level of the study: Samples of COVID-19 (acute and convalescent) were obtained from the United States, Italy and Spain.

V was cut by 2 bases and J by 6 bases, with 11 bases left in between. CDR1 and CDR2 from the germline V gene are SGDLS and YYNGEE. This CDR3 has 14 amino acids. The chain recombines TRBV9 with TRBJ2-2; D uncertain. This sequence was found in a man aged 60 to 75 who had recovered from COVID-19. The sequencing sample was made of PBMCs or T cells enriched from blood (not recorded which). In nucleotides, the CDR3 is TGTGCCAGCAGCGTTCAGAGCGTTCCCGGGGAGCTGTTTTTT. Its protein product is CASSVQSVPGELFF.